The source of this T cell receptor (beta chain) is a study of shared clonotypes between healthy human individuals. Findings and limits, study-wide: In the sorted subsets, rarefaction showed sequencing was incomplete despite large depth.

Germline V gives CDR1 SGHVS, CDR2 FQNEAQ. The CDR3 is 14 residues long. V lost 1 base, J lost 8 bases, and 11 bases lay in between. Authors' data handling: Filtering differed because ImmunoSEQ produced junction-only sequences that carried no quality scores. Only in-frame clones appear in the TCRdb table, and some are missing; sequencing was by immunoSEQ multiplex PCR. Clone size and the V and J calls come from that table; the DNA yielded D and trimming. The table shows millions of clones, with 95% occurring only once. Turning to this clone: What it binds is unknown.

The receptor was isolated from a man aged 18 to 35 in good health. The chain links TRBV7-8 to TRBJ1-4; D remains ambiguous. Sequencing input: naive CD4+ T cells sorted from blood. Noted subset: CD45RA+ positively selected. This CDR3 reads CASSLGPRLEKLFF. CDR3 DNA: TGTGCCAGCAGCTTAGGACCGCGGCTCGAAAAACTGTTTTTT.